This T cell receptor (beta chain) was identified during a study of blood T cell repertoires in COVID-19. The wider study: Samples representing acute and convalescent COVID-19 were sourced from the United States, Italy and Spain. Nucleic acid was either cDNA or gDNA, and it came from T cells, B-cell-depleted T cells, or PBMCs.

CDR3 length: 15 residues. The junction had 1 base not matched to a gene; V was cut back by 0 bases and J by 1 base. Per germline, CDR1 SGDLS and CDR2 YYNGEE. In the original analysis: Reference gene primer amplification yielded estimated nucleated cell counts. TCRdb's table, derived via immunoSEQ multiplex PCR, lists solely in-frame clones and lacks some. That table gives V, J and clone size, and the DNA gave D and trimming. The table shows around 74,000 clones, with 70% to 90% occurring only once. Source material: peripheral blood. This receptor was identified in a man aged 50-60 years with active COVID-19. The chain combines TRBV9 with TRBJ1-1; 9 bases fit TRBD1. CDR3 nucleotide sequence: TGTGCCAGCAGCGTAGCGGGACAGGGGAACACTGAAGCTTTCTTT. It specifies CASSVAGQGNTEAFF. The whole variable domain, remainder taken from reference TRBV9 and TRBJ1-1, is DSGVTQTPKHLITATGQRVTLRCSPRSGDLSVYWYQQSLDQGLQFLIQYYNGEERAKGNILERFSAQQFPDLHSELNLSSLELGDSALYFCASSVAGQGNTEAFFGQGTRLTVV.